This TCR beta chain appears in the sequencing data of a study of graft-versus-host responses after intestinal transplantation. The wider study: Recipients were given multivisceral, liver-intestinal, or isolated intestinal transplants. Once they had received anti-thymocyte globulin induction, all recipients took tacrolimus and steroids for roughly three years.

Findings and limits, study-wide: Maximum circulating GvH clone levels tracked with early post-transplant HvG decreases. GvH clones were found in recipient marrow; some appeared first in ileum or blood.

Turning to this clone: The antigen is undetermined.

Here immunoSEQ multiplex PCR was the method, and the copy in TCRdb shows in-frame clones only, minus some. Of more than 95,000 clones in the sample, roughly 93% are singletons; the top ten hold less than 1.5%. The trim removed 4 bases at V and 6 bases at J, leaving 8 bases unmatched. There are 14 residues in the CDR3. Germline assignment: CDR1 PRHDT and CDR2 FYEKMQ (reference sequence). The chain links TRBV13 to TRBJ2-7; 8 bases are a match to TRBD1. The sample was unstimulated CD8+ T cells sorted from spleen or lymph node cells, taken before intestinal transplant. The receptor was isolated from a human donor who received an intestinal transplant. The chain's CDR3 is CASSSETGVGEQYF. The CDR3 bases are TGTGCCAGCAGCTCAGAGACAGGGGTCGGCGAGCAGTACTTC. The full variable domain, in which reference TRBV13 and TRBJ2-7 provide the parts outside the CDR3, is AAGVIQSPRHLIKEKRETATLKCYPIPRHDTVYWYQQGPGQDPQFLISFYEKMQSDKGSIPDRFSAQQFSDYHSELNMSSLELGDSALYFCASSSETGVGEQYFGPGTRLTVT.